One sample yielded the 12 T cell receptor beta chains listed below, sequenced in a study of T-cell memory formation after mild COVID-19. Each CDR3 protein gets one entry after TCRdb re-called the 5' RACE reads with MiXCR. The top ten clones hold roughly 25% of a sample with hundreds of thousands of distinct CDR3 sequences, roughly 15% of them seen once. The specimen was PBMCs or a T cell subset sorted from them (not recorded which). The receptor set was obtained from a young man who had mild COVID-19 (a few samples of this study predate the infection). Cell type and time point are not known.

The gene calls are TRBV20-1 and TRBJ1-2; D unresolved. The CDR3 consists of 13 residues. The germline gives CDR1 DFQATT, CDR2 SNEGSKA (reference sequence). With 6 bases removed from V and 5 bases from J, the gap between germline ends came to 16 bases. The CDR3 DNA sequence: TGCAGTGCGGCCGGCGGCGCGAAGTATGGCTACACCTTC. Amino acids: CSAAGGAKYGYTF.

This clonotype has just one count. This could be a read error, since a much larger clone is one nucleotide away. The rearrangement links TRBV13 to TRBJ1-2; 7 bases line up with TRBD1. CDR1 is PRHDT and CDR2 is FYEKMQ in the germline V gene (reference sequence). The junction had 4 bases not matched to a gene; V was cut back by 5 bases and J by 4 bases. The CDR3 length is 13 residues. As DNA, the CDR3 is TGTGCCAGCAGCCTGACAGGGCGCTATGGCTACACCTTC. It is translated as CASSLTGRYGYTF.

The CDR3 DNA reads TGTGCCAGCAGCTTACCAGGGACTTCAAGCTCCTACGAGCAGTACTTC. Translated, it gives CASSLPGTSSSYEQYF. This chain connects TRBV11-2 to TRBJ2-7; D is possibly TRBD2 (6 bases). The CDR3 runs 16 residues. Germline V gene data show CDR1 as SGHAT and CDR2 as FQNNGV. Trimming removed 2 bases from V and 0 bases from J, with 14 bases in between.

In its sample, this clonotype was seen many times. In DNA form, the CDR3 reads TGTGCCAGCAGCCTTGGGACCGAGCAGTACTTC. The encoded protein is CASSLGTEQYF. The chain carries TRBV7-6 and TRBJ2-7; D tentatively reads TRBD1 or TRBD2 (5 bases each). Between the trimmed V and J ends, which lost 5 bases and 6 bases, there was a span of 8 bases. The CDR3 runs 11 residues. CDR1 and CDR2 from the germline V gene are SGHVS and FNYEAQ.

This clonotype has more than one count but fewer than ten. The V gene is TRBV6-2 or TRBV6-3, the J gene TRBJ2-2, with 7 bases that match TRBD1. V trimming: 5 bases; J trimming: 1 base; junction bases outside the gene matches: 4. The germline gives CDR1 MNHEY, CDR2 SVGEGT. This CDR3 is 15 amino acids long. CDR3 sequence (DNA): TGTGCCAGCAGTCCTGACAGGGTGAACACCGGGGAGCTGTTTTTT. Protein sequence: CASSPDRVNTGELFF.

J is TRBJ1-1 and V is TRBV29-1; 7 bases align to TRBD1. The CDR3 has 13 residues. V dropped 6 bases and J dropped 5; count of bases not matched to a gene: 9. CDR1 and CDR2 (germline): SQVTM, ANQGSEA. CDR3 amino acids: CSVLGQARTEAFF. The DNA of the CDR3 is TGCAGCGTACTCGGACAGGCAAGGACTGAAGCTTTCTTT.

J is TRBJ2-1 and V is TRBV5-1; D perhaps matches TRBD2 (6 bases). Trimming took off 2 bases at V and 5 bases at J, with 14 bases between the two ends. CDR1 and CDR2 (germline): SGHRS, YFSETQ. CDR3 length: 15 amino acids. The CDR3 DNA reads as TGCGCCAGCAGCTTTCGCGGGCGGGGAGACAATGAGCAGTTCTTC. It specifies CASSFRGRGDNEQFF.

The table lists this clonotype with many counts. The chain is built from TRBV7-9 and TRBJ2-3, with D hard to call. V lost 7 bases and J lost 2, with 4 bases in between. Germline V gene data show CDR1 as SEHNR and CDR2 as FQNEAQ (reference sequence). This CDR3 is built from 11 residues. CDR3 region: CASTSTDTQYF. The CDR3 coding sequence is TGTGCCAGCACCTCCACAGATACGCAGTATTTT. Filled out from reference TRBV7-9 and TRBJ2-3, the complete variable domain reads DTGVSQNPRHKITKRGQNVTFRCDPISEHNRLYWYRQTLGQGPEFLTYFQNEAQLEKSRLLSDRFSAERPKGSFSTLEIQRTEQGDSAMYLCASTSTDTQYFGPGTRLTVL.

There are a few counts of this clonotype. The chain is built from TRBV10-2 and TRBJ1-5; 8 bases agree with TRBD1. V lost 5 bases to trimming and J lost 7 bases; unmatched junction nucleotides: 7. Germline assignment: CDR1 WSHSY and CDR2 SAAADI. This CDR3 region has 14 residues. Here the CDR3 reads CASSPTGAGQPQHF. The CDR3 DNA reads TGCGCCAGCAGTCCGACAGGGGCAGGGCAGCCCCAGCATTTT.

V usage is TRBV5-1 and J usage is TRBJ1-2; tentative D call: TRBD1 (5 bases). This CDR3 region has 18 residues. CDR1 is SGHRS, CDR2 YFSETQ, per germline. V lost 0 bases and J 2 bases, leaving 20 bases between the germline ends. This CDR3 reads CASSLALGPPGVNYGYTF. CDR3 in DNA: TGCGCCAGCAGCTTGGCTCTCGGCCCCCCGGGGGTGAACTATGGCTACACCTTC.

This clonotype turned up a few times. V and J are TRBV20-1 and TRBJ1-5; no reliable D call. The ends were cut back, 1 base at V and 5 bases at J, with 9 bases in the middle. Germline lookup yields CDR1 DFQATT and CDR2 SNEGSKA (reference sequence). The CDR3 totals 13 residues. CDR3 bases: TGCAGTGCTAGAGGAACGCCATATCAGCCCCAGCATTTT. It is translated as CSARGTPYQPQHF.

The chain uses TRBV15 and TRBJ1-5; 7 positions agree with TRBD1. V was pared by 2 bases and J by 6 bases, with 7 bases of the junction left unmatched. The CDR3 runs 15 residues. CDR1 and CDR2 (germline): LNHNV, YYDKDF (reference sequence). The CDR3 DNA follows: TGTGCCACCAGCAGACTTAAAACAGGGGTTCAGCCCCAGCATTTT. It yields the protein CATSRLKTGVQPQHF.